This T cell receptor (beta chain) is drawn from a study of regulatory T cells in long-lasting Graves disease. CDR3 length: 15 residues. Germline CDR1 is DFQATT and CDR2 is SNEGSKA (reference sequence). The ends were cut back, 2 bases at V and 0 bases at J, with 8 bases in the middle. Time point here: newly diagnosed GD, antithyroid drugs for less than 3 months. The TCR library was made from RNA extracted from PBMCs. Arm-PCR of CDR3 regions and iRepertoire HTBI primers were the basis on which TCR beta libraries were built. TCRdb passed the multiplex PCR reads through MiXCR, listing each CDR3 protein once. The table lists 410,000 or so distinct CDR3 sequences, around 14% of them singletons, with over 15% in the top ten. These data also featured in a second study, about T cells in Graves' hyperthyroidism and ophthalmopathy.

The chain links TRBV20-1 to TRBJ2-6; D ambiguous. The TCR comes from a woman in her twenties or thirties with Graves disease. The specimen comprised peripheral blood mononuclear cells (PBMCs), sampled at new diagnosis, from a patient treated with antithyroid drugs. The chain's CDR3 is CSARPTLSGANVLTF. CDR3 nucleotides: TGCAGTGCTAGACCGACGCTCTCTGGGGCCAACGTCCTGACTTTC.